This is a list of T cell receptor beta chains from one sample in a study of lymphopenia after photon versus proton radiotherapy. Produced via immunoSEQ multiplex PCR; TCRdb's table is partial and in-frame only. The sample shows around 16,000 clones, approximately 90% of them seen only once. This specimen was peripheral blood, taken from a patient treated with proton-based radiotherapy. Receptors originate from a woman aged 60 to 75 with cholangiocarcinoma. Some clones in this sample may be carry-over from other donors' samples. Each CDR3 is given with its conserved first and last residue. Each record gives: CDR3 DNA, CDR3 protein, V gene, CDR3 length, D gene, clone size, J gene. The D gene is left open where the match is weak. Some rows mark clone size as missing; the rest say once, few, many or name a class of expanded clone.

TGTGCCAGCAGTGGGGGTGCGGGGGAAGGCCAAGAGACCCAGTACTTC CASSGGAGEGQETQYF TRBV2 16 TRBD2 once TRBJ2-5
TGTGCCAGCAGTGTGCGGGAGGCCTACGAGCAGTACTTC CASSVREAYEQYF TRBV6-1 13 TRBD2 . TRBJ2-7
TGTGCCAGCAGTCGTACCCGGACAGTTTACGAGCAGTACTTC CASSRTRTVYEQYF TRBV27 14 . . TRBJ2-7
TGTGCCTGGAGTGGCCTATGGTCCACCGGGGAGCTGTTTTTT CAWSGLWSTGELFF TRBV30 14 . . TRBJ2-2
TGCGCCAGCAGTGTTACCCAAGGCTACAATGAGCAGTTCTTC CASSVTQGYNEQFF TRBV10-1 14 . once TRBJ2-1
TGTGCCAGCAGCTTGGGGGGTCAGTATGGCTACACCTTC CASSLGGQYGYTF TRBV5-4 13 . . TRBJ1-2
TGTGCCAGCAGCCGCGGGGGCGGAACCCCCTACGAGCAGTACTTC CASSRGGGTPYEQYF TRBV5-4 15 . . TRBJ2-7
TGTGCCAGCAGCTTAACCCGGGGGGCCTATTTCTCCTACGAGCAGTACTTC CASSLTRGAYFSYEQYF TRBV13 17 . once TRBJ2-7
TGCGCCAGCAGCGGGAGCAATGAGCAGTTCTTC CASSGSNEQFF TRBV4-3 11 . . TRBJ2-1
TGTGCCAGCAGCTCCACGAACACCGGGGAGCTGTTTTTT CASSSTNTGELFF TRBV11-2 13 . once TRBJ2-2
TGTGCCAGCAGCCGCTATTTGGGGGCCGGGGAGCTGTTTTTT CASSRYLGAGELFF TRBV14 14 . . TRBJ2-2
TGTGCCAGCAGTTGGGTGACTAGCGGGTATGATTCCTACAATGAGCAGTTCTTC CASSWVTSGYDSYNEQFF TRBV27 18 TRBD2 once TRBJ2-1
TGTGCCAGTAGTAAGACAGCTGCTGGAAGCACCATATATTTT CASSKTAAGSTIYF TRBV19 14 . . TRBJ1-3
TGTGCCAGCAGCCAAGATTGGCAGGCGCTCTATGGCTACACCTTC CASSQDWQALYGYTF TRBV14 15 . . TRBJ1-2
TGTGCCAGTACCCCCCTGACGGCTGGAAACACCATATATTTT CASTPLTAGNTIYF TRBV19 14 . . TRBJ1-3
TGTGCCAGCAGCTTGGGCAGGGCCGGGGGCTACACCTTC CASSLGRAGGYTF TRBV5-4 13 . . TRBJ1-2
TGCGCCAGCAGCCAAGGGAGGACAGACGGGGAGCTGTTTTTT CASSQGRTDGELFF TRBV4-1 14 . . TRBJ2-2
TGTGCCATCAGTCAAAAAGGAGAGACCCAGTACTTC CAISQKGETQYF TRBV10-3 12 . . TRBJ2-5
TGTGCCAGCAGCGCCCCCCAGTCGGATCCCACTGAAGCTTTCTTT CASSAPQSDPTEAFF TRBV28 15 . . TRBJ1-1
TGTGCCTGGAGGGCAGCCCCCTTAAGTGGCTACACCTTC CAWRAAPLSGYTF TRBV30 13 . . TRBJ1-2
TGTGCCACCAGCAGAGGGGGTCCGGTCAGACGGGGCCAACTGTTTTTT CATSRGGPVRRGQLFF TRBV15 16 . . TRBJ1-4
TGTGCCAGCAGCTTAGGGACTAGCGGGAGGTCTGAGCAGTTCTTC CASSLGTSGRSEQFF TRBV13 15 TRBD2 . TRBJ2-1
TGTGCCAGCAGCTTGGGGCAGGGATCCTACGAGCAGTACTTC CASSLGQGSYEQYF TRBV5-4 14 . . TRBJ2-7
TGCGCCAGCAGCTTTTTGGTTAGCGGGAGAGGGGAGACCCAGTACTTC CASSFLVSGRGETQYF TRBV5-1 16 TRBD2 once TRBJ2-5
TGTGCCAGCAGCTTGCTCCTGGGACAGGTTGGAGAGGGGGGCAATGAGCAGTTCTTC CASSLLLGQVGEGGNEQFF TRBV7-2 19 TRBD1 . TRBJ2-1
TGCGCCAGCAGCCAATACAGGCCAAATTCACCCCTCCACTTT CASSQYRPNSPLHF TRBV4-3 14 . once TRBJ1-6
TGTGCCAGCAGCCCTGGGGCAGGGGGCACTCTCGGGGGCTACACCTTC CASSPGAGGTLGGYTF TRBV7-2 16 TRBD1 . TRBJ1-2
TGTGCCAGTAGTATTAAAGACGCTAGCGGGTTCTCCTACAATGAGCAGTTCTTC CASSIKDASGFSYNEQFF TRBV19 18 TRBD2 . TRBJ2-1
TGCAGCGTTGAAAGGGAGGCGAGGGACACCATATATTTT CSVEREARDTIYF TRBV29-1 13 . . TRBJ1-3
TGTGCCAGCAGAAAGGACAGGGTCGCAGATACGCAGTATTTT CASRKDRVADTQYF TRBV6-5 14 TRBD1 . TRBJ2-3
TGCGCCAGCAGTAAGGACAGGTCGAAGGGTCATGAGCAGTTCTTC CASSKDRSKGHEQFF TRBV5-1 15 TRBD1 . TRBJ2-1
TGTGCCAGCAGCCGACCAAACGACAGGCCTCAAGAGACCCAGTACTTC CASSRPNDRPQETQYF TRBV5-6 16 . . TRBJ2-5
TGTGCCAGCAGTTATCGGGTAGCGGAGCATGAGCAGTTCTTC CASSYRVAEHEQFF TRBV6-5 14 . . TRBJ2-1
TGTGCCAGCAGTTTATCATGGGGTGGGAACACTGAAGCTTTCTTT CASSLSWGGNTEAFF TRBV27 15 . once TRBJ1-1
TGTGCCAGCTCCGGCCGAGCTGGGACAGGGGTTAACATTCAGTACTTC CASSGRAGTGVNIQYF TRBV25-1 16 TRBD1 . TRBJ2-4
TGTGCCAGCAGGATCGGACTAGGGGCACAAGAGACCCAGTACTTC CASRIGLGAQETQYF TRBV6-1 15 TRBD2 . TRBJ2-5
TGTGCCAGCAGCTTAGCGAACAGTTACCAAGAGACCCAGTACTTC CASSLANSYQETQYF TRBV7-8 15 . . TRBJ2-5
TGTGCCAGCAAGCTGACAGGCACAGATACGCAGCATTTT CASKLTGTDTQHF TRBV6-5 13 . . TRBJ1-5
TGTGCCAGCAGCTTGGCAGCTGTGTCTCCCCGGGGGGGGTACTTC CASSLAAVSPRGGYF TRBV5-5 15 TRBD2 . TRBJ2-5
TGTGCCAGCAGCGCTACCATAGCGGGGGGGCTATACAATGAGCAGTTCTTC CASSATIAGGLYNEQFF TRBV9 17 TRBD2 few TRBJ2-1
TGCGCCAGCAGCCTGAGGAACCTCATGAACACTGAAGCTTTCTTT CASSLRNLMNTEAFF TRBV4-1 15 . few TRBJ1-1
TGTGCCAGCAGCGCCGGGGTGAACACTGAAGCTTTCTTT CASSAGVNTEAFF TRBV9 13 . . TRBJ1-1
TGTGCCAGCAGCTTAGCTCCAACAGGGCGGTTAGAGTATGGCTACACCTTC CASSLAPTGRLEYGYTF TRBV7-2 17 . . TRBJ1-2
TGTGCCAGTAGTATTGGGACAGTCCCGCGACTGTTTTTT CASSIGTVPRLFF TRBV19 13 TRBD1 . TRBJ1-4
TGTGCCACCCGGGACAGGGGGGTTTGTCCGGAGACCCAGTACTTC CATRDRGVCPETQYF TRBV21-1 15 . . TRBJ2-5
TGTGCCAGCAGCGGGCAATTCCTAGCGGGGCCGTACAATGAGCAGTTCTTC CASSGQFLAGPYNEQFF TRBV9 17 TRBD2 . TRBJ2-1
TGCGCCAGCAAGTCCAGCGGCAGCTCCTACAATGAGCAGTTCTTC CASKSSGSSYNEQFF TRBV10-2 15 . . TRBJ2-1
TGCAGCGTTGATGAGGGGACTAATGAAAAACTGTTTTTT CSVDEGTNEKLFF TRBV29-1 13 . . TRBJ1-4
TGTGCCAGCACCCGGTCCGGTGAAGCTTTCTTT CASTRSGEAFF TRBV5-6 11 . . TRBJ1-1
TGTGCCACCTCCTCCCGGGGGTTGGGCACCGGGGAGCTGTTTTTT CATSSRGLGTGELFF TRBV6-5 15 . . TRBJ2-2
TGTGCCTGGAGCCTCAAAACCCCTGAAAAACTGTTTTTT CAWSLKTPEKLFF TRBV30 13 . . TRBJ1-4
TGTGCCAGTAGTATAGGCCTAGTTGGATATGAGCAGTTCTTC CASSIGLVGYEQFF TRBV19 14 . few TRBJ2-1
TGTGCCAGCAGCGAGTGGTCAACACAGTACATGAACACTGAAGCTTTCTTT CASSEWSTQYMNTEAFF TRBV21-1 17 . . TRBJ1-1
TGCGCCAGCTGCTTGCCGGGACTAGCGGGAAGAGAAAACTCCTACGAGCAGTACTTC CASCLPGLAGRENSYEQYF TRBV23-1 19 TRBD2 . TRBJ2-7
TGTGCCAGCAGCAGAAATCCGGGGTTATTTGACACTGAAGCTTTCTTT CASSRNPGLFDTEAFF TRBV11-2 16 . . TRBJ1-1
TGTGCCAGCAGTTTTGGGGGGTCCAATCAGCCCCAGCATTTT CASSFGGSNQPQHF TRBV27 14 . . TRBJ1-5
TGCGCCAGCAGGGGAGGACGGGGCGGCACTGAAGCTTTCTTT CASRGGRGGTEAFF TRBV5-1 14 . . TRBJ1-1
TGTGCCAGCAGTGAAGAGACTAGCGGGGGCACAGATACGCAGTATTTT CASSEETSGGTDTQYF TRBV2 16 TRBD2 . TRBJ2-3
TGTGCCAGCAGGCAGGGGGCCTACGAGCAGTACTTC CASRQGAYEQYF TRBV6-6 12 TRBD1 . TRBJ2-7